This T cell receptor (beta chain) was captured by sequencing in a study of cytomegalovirus exposure and HLA in healthy donors. Study-level findings and limits: Later genetic work tied a missense DCLRE1C variant to beta-chain V and J trimming. Some V segments (TRBV6-2 and TRBV6-3 among them) were excluded as indistinguishable. Further analysis was carried out later, and it showed several of the most significant clusters appearing linked to common viral pathogens.

Notes on this clone: Its antigen is unknown.

From germline, CDR1 is KGHSH and CDR2 LQKENI. This CDR3 has 16 residues. The V gene end was trimmed by 4 bases and the J gene end by 7 bases; junction bases not matched to a gene: 10. PCR amplification relied on 60 Vbeta primers (plus 13 Jbeta primers). Assay: immunoSEQ multiplex PCR; the TCRdb copy retains only in-frame clones and omits some. Its table records approximately 82,000 clones. Material: PBMCs. The V call is TRBV18, the J call TRBJ1-6; 7 bases map to TRBD1. This receptor was taken from a woman aged 55 to 70 in good health and CMV-seronegative. Here the CDR3 reads CASSQNPGTANSPLHF. In DNA, the CDR3 is TGTGCCAGCTCACAAAACCCGGGGACAGCAAATTCACCCCTCCACTTT.